This T cell receptor beta chain stems from a study of blood T cell repertoires in COVID-19. Across the study: Spain, Italy and the United States supplied samples that represented acute and convalescent COVID-19.

This CDR3 has 15 residues. The J segment lost 5 bases and the V segment lost 5 bases, leaving 9 bases of the junction unmatched. Germline CDR1 and CDR2: MNHEY and SMNVEV (reference sequence). Original methodology: Quantification of nucleated cells was approximated via reference gene primer amplification. Generated by immunoSEQ multiplex PCR, the TCRdb table keeps only in-frame clones and is missing some. V and J calls and clone size are given by that table; D and trimming were obtained from the DNA. Among about 180,000 clones listed, more than 80% were seen once. This chain connects TRBV27 to TRBJ2-5; 9 nucleotides match TRBD2. This receptor was obtained from a human donor in a cohort sampled during active COVID-19. Sequencing used peripheral blood. The CDR3 loop reads CASSQAGGSGETQYF. DNA of the CDR3: TGTGCCAGCAGTCAAGCGGGGGGCTCCGGGGAGACCCAGTACTTC.